Each of the 5 T cell receptor beta chains below was sequenced from the same sample in a study of T cells after posttransplantation cyclophosphamide. Repertoires were generated with immunoSEQ multiplex PCR, while TCRdb's copy carries only in-frame clones and drops some. This sample has roughly 32,000 clones and no singletons, with approximately 4.3% in the ten largest. Sequenced sample: PBMCs. The receptors were sampled from a woman in her twenties or thirties in good health and a related stem cell transplant donor.

This clone was observed at least ten times. The gene calls are TRBV5-1 and TRBJ2-1; D might be TRBD2 (6 bases). Germline assignment: CDR1 SGHRS and CDR2 YFSETQ. Between the trimmed V and J ends, which lost 4 bases and 8 bases, there was a span of 13 bases. The CDR3 is 13 amino acids. CDR3 in DNA: TGCGCCAGCAGCAAGAACCCGGGGGATGAGCAGTTCTTC. Its translation is CASSKNPGDEQFF. Together with reference TRBV5-1 and TRBJ2-1, the CDR3 gives the full variable domain: KAGVTQTPRYLIKTRGQQVTLSCSPISGHRSVSWYQQTPGQGLQFLFEYFSETQRNKGNFPGRFSGRQFSNSRSEMNVSTLELGDSALYLCASSKNPGDEQFFGPGTRLTVL.

This clone has ten or more counts. The chain has TRBV6-5 and TRBJ2-3; 9 bases agree with TRBD2. V shed 6 bases, J shed 1 base, and the junction held 5 bases outside the gene matches. This CDR3 has 15 residues. The germline V gene has CDR1 MNHEY and CDR2 SVGAGI. The CDR3 DNA reads as TGTGCCAGCAGGACGGGACTAGCCGGCACAGATACGCAGTATTTT. It is translated as CASRTGLAGTDTQYF.

On this clone itself: This could be a read error, since a much larger clone is one nucleotide away. This chain connects TRBV20-1 to TRBJ1-4; D is undetermined. CDR3 length equals 11 residues. Per germline, CDR1 DFQATT and CDR2 SNEGSKA (reference sequence). V lost 1 base to trimming and J lost 12 bases, with 9 bases between them. CDR3 DNA: TGCAGTGCTAGAGTAGGAGGGCAACTGTTTTTT. Its protein is CSARVGGQLFF.

This clone occurred many times. The J gene is TRBJ2-7, the V gene TRBV6-2 or TRBV6-3; TRBD1 might be the D (6 bases). Germline values: CDR1 MNHEY, CDR2 SVGEGT. The germline V and J ends were trimmed by 3 bases and 2 bases, with 14 bases remaining between them. This CDR3 region has 15 residues. CDR3 region: CASSYLGQLTYEQYF. DNA for the CDR3: TGTGCCAGCAGTTATCTAGGACAGCTAACCTACGAGCAGTACTTC.

This clone was picked up a small number of times. The chain recombines TRBV12-3 or TRBV12-4 with TRBJ2-2; 7 bases fit TRBD1. This CDR3 is 15 amino acids long. V lost 5 bases and J lost 4; bases outside the gene matches: 7. For the CDR3, the DNA is TGTGCCAGCAGTCCCGACAGGGCGCCCACCGGGGAGCTGTTTTTT. This codes for CASSPDRAPTGELFF.